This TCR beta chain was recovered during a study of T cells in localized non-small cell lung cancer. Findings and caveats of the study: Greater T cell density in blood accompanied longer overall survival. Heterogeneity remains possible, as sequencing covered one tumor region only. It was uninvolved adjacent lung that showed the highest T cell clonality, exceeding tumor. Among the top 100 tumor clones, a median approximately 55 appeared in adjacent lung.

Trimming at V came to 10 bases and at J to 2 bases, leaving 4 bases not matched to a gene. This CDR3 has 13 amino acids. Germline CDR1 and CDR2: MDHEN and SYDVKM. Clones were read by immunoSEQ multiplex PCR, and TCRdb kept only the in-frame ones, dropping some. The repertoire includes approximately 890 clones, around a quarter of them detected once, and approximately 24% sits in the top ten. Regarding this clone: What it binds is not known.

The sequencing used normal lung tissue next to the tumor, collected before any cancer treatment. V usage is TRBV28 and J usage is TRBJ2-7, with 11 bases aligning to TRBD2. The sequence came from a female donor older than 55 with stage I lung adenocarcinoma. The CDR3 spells CATETSGTYEQYF. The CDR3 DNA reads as TGTGCCACCGAGACTAGCGGGACCTACGAGCAGTACTTC.